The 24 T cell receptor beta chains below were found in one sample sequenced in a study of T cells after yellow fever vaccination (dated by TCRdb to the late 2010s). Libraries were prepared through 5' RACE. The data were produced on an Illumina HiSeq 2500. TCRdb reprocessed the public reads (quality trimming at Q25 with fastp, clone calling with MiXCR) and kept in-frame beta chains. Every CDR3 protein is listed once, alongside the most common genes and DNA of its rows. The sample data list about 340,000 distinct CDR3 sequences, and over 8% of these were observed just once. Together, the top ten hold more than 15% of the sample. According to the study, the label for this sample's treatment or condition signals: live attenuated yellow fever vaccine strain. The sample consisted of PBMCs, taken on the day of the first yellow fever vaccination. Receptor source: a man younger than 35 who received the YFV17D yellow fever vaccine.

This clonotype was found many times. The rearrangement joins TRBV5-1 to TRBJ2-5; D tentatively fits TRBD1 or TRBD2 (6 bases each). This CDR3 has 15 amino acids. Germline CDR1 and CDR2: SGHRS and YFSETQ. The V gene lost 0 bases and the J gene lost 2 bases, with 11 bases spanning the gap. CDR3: CASSLAGGRQETQYF. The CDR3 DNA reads TGCGCCAGCAGCTTGGCCGGGGGCAGACAAGAGACCCAGTACTTC.

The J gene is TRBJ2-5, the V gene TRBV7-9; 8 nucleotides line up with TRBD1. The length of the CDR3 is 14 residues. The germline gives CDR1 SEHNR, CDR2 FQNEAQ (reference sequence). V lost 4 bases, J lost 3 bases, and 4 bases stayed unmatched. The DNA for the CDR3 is TGTGCCAGCAGCTCATCGGGACAGGAAGAGACCCAGTACTTC. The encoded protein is CASSSSGQEETQYF. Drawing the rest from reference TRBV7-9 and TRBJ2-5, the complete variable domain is DTGVSQNPRHKITKRGQNVTFRCDPISEHNRLYWYRQTLGQGPEFLTYFQNEAQLEKSRLLSDRFSAERPKGSFSTLEIQRTEQGDSAMYLCASSSSGQEETQYFGPGTRLLVL.

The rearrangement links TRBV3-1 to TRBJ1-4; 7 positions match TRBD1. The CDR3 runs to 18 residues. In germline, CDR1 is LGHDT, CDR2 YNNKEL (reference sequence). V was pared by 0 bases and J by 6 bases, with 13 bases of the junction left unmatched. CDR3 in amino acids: CASSQDSLGRDSDEKLFF. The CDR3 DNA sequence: TGTGCCAGCAGCCAAGATAGTCTTGGGCGGGACAGCGATGAAAAACTGTTTTTT.

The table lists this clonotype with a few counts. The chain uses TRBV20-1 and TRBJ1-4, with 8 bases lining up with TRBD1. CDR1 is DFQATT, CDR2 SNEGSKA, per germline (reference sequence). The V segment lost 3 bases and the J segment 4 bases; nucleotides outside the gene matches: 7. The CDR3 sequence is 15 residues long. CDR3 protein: CSASIRTGFNEKLFF. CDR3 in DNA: TGCAGTGCTAGCATCAGGACAGGGTTTAATGAAAAACTGTTTTTT.

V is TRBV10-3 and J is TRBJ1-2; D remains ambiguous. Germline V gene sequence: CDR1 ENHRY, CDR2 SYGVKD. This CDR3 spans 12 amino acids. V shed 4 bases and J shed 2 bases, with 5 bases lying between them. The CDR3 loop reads CAISGINYGYTF. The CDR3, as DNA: TGTGCCATCAGTGGAATCAACTATGGCTACACCTTC.

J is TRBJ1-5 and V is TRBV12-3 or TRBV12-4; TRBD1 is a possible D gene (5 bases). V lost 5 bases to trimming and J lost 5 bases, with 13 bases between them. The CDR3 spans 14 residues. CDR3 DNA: TGTGCCAGCAGTGGGGGTGGCAGTGATCAGCCCCAGCATTTT. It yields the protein CASSGGGSDQPQHF.

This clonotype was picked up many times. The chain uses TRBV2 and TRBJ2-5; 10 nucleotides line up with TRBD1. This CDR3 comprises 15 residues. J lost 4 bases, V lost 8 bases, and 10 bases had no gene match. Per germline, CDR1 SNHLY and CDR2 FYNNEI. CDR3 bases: TGTGCCAGCGGGGGACAGGGGATCTCAGGAGAGACCCAGTACTTC. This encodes CASGGQGISGETQYF.

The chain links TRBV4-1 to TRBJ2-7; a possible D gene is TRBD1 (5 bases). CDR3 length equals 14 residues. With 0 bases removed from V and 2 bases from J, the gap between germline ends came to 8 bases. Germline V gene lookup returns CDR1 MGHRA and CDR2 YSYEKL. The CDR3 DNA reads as TGCGCCAGCAGCCAAGATCCGACAGCCTACGAGCAGTACTTC. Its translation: CASSQDPTAYEQYF.

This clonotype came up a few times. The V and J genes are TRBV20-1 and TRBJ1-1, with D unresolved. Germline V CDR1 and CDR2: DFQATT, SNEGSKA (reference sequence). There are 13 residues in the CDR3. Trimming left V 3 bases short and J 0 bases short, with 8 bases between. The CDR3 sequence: CSASTDLNTEAFF. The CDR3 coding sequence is TGCAGTGCTAGTACAGATCTGAACACTGAAGCTTTCTTT.

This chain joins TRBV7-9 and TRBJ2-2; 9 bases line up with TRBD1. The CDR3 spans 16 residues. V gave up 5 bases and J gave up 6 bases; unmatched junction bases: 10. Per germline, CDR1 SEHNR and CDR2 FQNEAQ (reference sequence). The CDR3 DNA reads TGTGCCAGCAGCAACTCCGGGACAGGGATGGCCGGGGAGCTGTTTTTT. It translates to CASSNSGTGMAGELFF.

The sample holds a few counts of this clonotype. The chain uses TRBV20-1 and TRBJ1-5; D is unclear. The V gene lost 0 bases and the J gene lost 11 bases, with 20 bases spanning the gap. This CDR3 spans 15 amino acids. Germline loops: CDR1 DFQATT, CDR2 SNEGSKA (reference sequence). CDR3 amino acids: CSARDTAREYWTQHF. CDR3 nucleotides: TGCAGTGCTAGAGATACGGCGAGGGAGTATTGGACCCAGCATTTT.

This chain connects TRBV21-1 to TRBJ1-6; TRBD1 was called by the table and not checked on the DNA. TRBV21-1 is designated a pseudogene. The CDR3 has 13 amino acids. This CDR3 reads CVGESSYNSPLHF. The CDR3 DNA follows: TGTGTGGGGGAAAGCTCCTATAATTCACCCCTCCACTTT.

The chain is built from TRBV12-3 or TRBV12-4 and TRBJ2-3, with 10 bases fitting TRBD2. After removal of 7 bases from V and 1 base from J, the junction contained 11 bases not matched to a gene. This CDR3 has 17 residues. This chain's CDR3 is CASTPRLGTSGTDTQYF. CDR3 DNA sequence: TGTGCCAGCACCCCACGCCTCGGGACTAGCGGCACAGATACGCAGTATTTT.

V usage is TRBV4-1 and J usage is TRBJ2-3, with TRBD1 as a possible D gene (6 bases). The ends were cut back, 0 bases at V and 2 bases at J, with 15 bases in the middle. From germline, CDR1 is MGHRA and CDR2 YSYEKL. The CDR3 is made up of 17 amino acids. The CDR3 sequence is CASSQDPGQGTTDTQYF. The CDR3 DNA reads TGCGCCAGCAGCCAAGATCCTGGGCAGGGGACCACAGATACGCAGTATTTT.

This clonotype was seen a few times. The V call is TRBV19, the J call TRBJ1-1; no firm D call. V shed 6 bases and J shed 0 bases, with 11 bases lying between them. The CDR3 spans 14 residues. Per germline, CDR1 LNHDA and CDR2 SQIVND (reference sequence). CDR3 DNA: TGTGCCAGTAGCCCGGTCTTCATGAACACTGAAGCTTTCTTT. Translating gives CASSPVFMNTEAFF. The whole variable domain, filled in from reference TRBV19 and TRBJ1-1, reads DGGITQSPKYLFRKEGQNVTLSCEQNLNHDAMYWYRQDPGQGLRLIYYSQIVNDFQKGDIAEGYSVSREKKESFPLTVTSAQKNPTAFYLCASSPVFMNTEAFFGQGTRLTVV.

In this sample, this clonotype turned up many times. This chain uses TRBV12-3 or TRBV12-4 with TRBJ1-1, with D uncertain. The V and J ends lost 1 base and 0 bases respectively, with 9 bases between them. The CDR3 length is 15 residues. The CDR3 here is CASSLGRRVNTEAFF. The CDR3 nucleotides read TGTGCCAGCAGTTTAGGCCGGCGGGTGAACACTGAAGCTTTCTTT.

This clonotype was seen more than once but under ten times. CDR3 bases: TGTGCCAGCAGCTGGGGAGACTCATACGGCACAGATACGCAGTATTTT. Encoded protein: CASSWGDSYGTDTQYF. The chain couples TRBV7-9 to TRBJ2-3, with D possibly being TRBD2 (5 bases). V shed 4 bases and J shed 1 base, with 15 bases lying between them. The germline V gene encodes CDR1 SEHNR and CDR2 FQNEAQ (reference sequence). The CDR3 has 16 amino acids. The whole variable domain, filled in from reference TRBV7-9 and TRBJ2-3, reads DTGVSQNPRHKITKRGQNVTFRCDPISEHNRLYWYRQTLGQGPEFLTYFQNEAQLEKSRLLSDRFSAERPKGSFSTLEIQRTEQGDSAMYLCASSWGDSYGTDTQYFGPGTRLTVL.

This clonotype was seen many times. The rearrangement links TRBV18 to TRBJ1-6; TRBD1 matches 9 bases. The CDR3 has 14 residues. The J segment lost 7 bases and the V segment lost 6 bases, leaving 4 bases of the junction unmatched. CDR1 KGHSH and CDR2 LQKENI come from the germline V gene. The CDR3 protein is CASSGQGRNSPLHF. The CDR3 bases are TGTGCCAGCTCCGGACAGGGGAGGAATTCACCCCTCCACTTT.

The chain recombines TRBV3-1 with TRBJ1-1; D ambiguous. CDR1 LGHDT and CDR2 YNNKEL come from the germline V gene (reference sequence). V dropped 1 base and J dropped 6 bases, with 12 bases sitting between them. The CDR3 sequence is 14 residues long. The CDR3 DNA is TGTGCCAGCAGCCAAGGCACCTCCGTCGCTGAAGCTTTCTTT. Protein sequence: CASSQGTSVAEAFF.

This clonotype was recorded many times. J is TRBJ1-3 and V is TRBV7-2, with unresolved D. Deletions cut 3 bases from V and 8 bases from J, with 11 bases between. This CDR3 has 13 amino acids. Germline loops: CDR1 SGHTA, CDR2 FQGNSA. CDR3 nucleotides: TGTGCCAGCAGCTTCTCCCTGAGGGACACCATATATTTT. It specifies CASSFSLRDTIYF.

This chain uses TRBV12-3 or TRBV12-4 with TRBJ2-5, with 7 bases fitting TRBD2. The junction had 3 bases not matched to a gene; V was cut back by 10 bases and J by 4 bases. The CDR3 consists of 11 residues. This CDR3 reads CATRLAETQYF. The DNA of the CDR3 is TGTGCCACCAGACTAGCAGAGACCCAGTACTTC.

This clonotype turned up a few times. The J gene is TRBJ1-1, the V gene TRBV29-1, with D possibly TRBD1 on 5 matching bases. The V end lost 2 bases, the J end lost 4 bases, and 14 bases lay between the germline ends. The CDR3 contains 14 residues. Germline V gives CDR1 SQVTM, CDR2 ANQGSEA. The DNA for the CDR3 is TGCAGCGTTGAATTGGGGGGACCGGGCACTGAAGCTTTCTTT. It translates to CSVELGGPGTEAFF.

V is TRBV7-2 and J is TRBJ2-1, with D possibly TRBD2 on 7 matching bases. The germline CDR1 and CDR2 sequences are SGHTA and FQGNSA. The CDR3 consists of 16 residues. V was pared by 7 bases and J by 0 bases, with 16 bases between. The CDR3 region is CASTLSRGASYNEQFF. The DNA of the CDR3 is TGTGCCAGCACCCTTTCCCGGGGGGCCTCCTACAATGAGCAGTTCTTC.

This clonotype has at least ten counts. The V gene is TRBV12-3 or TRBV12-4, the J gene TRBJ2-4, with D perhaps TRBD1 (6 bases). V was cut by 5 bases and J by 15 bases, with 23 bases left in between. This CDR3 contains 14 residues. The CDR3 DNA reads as TGTGCCAGCAGTCCCGAGGGACACTTGGACCCCTCGTACTTC. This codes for CASSPEGHLDPSYF.